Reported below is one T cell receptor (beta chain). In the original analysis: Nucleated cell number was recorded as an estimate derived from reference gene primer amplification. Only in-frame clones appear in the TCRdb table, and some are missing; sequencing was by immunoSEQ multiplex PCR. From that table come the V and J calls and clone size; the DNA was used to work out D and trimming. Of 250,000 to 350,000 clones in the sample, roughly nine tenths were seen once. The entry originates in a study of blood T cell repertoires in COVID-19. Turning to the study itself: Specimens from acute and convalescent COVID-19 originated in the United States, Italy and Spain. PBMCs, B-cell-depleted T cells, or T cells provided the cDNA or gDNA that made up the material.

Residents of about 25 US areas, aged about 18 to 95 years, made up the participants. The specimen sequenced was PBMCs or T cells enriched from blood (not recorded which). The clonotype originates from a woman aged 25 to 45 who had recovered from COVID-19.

The CDR3 DNA sequence: TGTGCCAGCAGCTTAGTTACAGGTTCATACAATGAGCAGTTCTTC. Translating it yields CASSLVTGSYNEQFF. This chain connects TRBV7-2 to TRBJ2-1; possibly TRBD1 for D (5 bases). The CDR3 spans 15 residues. The germline CDR1 and CDR2 sequences are SGHTA and FQGNSA. V dropped 1 base and J dropped 4 bases, with 11 bases sitting between them.